This T cell receptor beta chain was found in a study of blood T cell repertoires in COVID-19. Across the whole study: Acute-phase and convalescent COVID-19 samples originated in the United States, Italy and Spain.

This clone was found once. The V and J ends lost 1 base and 0 bases respectively, with 8 bases between them. The CDR3 covers 15 residues. Germline V lookup: CDR1 SGHRS, CDR2 YFSETQ. Per the original data handling: Reference gene primers were amplified, and this amplification served to estimate nucleated cell counts. The repertoire was sequenced with immunoSEQ multiplex PCR; TCRdb's copy has only in-frame clones and lacks some. V and J calls and clone size are as listed in that table; D and trimming were resolved from the DNA. Seen here are hundreds of thousands of clones, 88% observed once, and the top ten hold roughly 6%.

The sequenced material came from peripheral blood. The chain links TRBV5-1 to TRBJ1-5; D ambiguous. The receptor was derived from a woman aged 25 to 39 with COVID-19, enrolled during active disease. CDR3 nucleotide sequence: TGCGCCAGCAGCTTGCGAGGTAATAGCAATCAGCCCCAGCATTTT. Its translation: CASSLRGNSNQPQHF.